Shown below are 17 T cell receptor beta chains from a single sample sequenced in a study of type 1 regulatory T cells. A single record per CDR3 protein comes from TCRdb applying MiXCR to the reads. This sample has around 69,000 distinct CDR3 sequences; 63% occur once, and the top ten carry 7.6%. No cognate antigen is known for these TCRs. The sample comprised cultured T cells, either the whole culture or a sorted T cell fraction (not recorded which). Subset defined: Tr1-enriched cell product generated in vitro against host alloantigens. All receptors come from a human donor in good health.

J is TRBJ2-3 and V is TRBV20-1; D not certain. The germline V and J ends were trimmed by 1 base and 4 bases, with 18 bases remaining between them. CDR3 length equals 16 residues. CDR1 DFQATT and CDR2 SNEGSKA come from the germline V gene (reference sequence). CDR3 loop: CSARGRPFKAADTQYF. CDR3 nucleotide sequence: TGCAGTGCTAGAGGGAGACCCTTCAAGGCCGCAGATACGCAGTATTTT.

J is TRBJ1-2 and V is TRBV20-1; D possibly corresponds to TRBD1 (6 bases). The CDR3 has 13 residues. Per the germline V gene, CDR1 is DFQATT and CDR2 is SNEGSKA (reference sequence). V shed 0 bases and J shed 5 bases, with 10 bases lying between them. CDR3 sequence (DNA): TGCAGTGCTAGAGAACCAACAGGGTATGGCTACACCTTC. Protein product: CSAREPTGYGYTF.

Concerning this clonotype itself: With a much larger clone just one base away, this may be a read error. V is TRBV28 and J is TRBJ2-7; TRBD2 aligns across 8 bases. The J segment lost 5 bases and the V segment lost 7 bases, leaving 10 bases of the junction unmatched. This CDR3 spans 14 amino acids. Germline CDR1 and CDR2: MDHEN and SYDVKM. Here the CDR3 DNA reads TGTGCCAGCAAATCGGGACTAGTAAACCACGAGCAGTACTTC. Its translation is CASKSGLVNHEQYF.

The chain has TRBV15 and TRBJ1-5; 8 positions match TRBD1. V shed 6 bases, J shed 4 bases, and the junction held 8 bases outside the gene matches. The length of the CDR3 is 15 residues. Per germline, CDR1 LNHNV and CDR2 YYDKDF (reference sequence). CDR3 region: CATRTAGGNNQPQHF. In DNA form, the CDR3 reads TGTGCCACCAGAACCGCAGGGGGCAATAATCAGCCCCAGCATTTT.

V and J are TRBV20-1 and TRBJ2-4; 8 nucleotides align to TRBD1. V lost 7 bases to trimming and J lost 3 bases; unmatched junction nucleotides: 11. Germline V gives CDR1 DFQATT, CDR2 SNEGSKA (reference sequence). The CDR3 runs 15 residues. The CDR3 bases are TGCAGTGTAGTGACAGGGGAATTAGGCAAAAACATTCAGTACTTC. Its protein is CSVVTGELGKNIQYF.

This clonotype was seen only once. The rearrangement joins TRBV12-3 or TRBV12-4 to TRBJ2-7, with 11 bases that match TRBD2. Germline trimming cut 3 bases from V and 9 bases from J; bases unmatched to any gene: 7. The CDR3 contains 14 residues. The DNA for the CDR3 is TGTGCCAGCAGTTTGAGTAGCGGGAGGGCTCTGCAGTACTTC. Protein sequence: CASSLSSGRALQYF.

The chain links TRBV6-1 to TRBJ2-4; 12 positions match TRBD1. Germline V lookup: CDR1 MNHNS, CDR2 SASEGT. V lost 6 bases and J lost 7; bases outside the gene matches: 13. The CDR3 covers 17 residues. The CDR3 region is CASSRTGQGAVWNIQYF. CDR3 DNA: TGTGCCAGCAGCAGAACGGGACAGGGGGCTGTGTGGAACATTCAGTACTTC.

This clonotype was picked up a small number of times. The chain joins TRBV10-3 to TRBJ2-7; D is perhaps TRBD2 (6 bases). Germline CDR1 is ENHRY and CDR2 is SYGVKD. The CDR3 length is 16 residues. V was cut by 0 bases and J by 4 bases, with 16 bases left in between. The CDR3 nucleotides read TGTGCCATCAGTGAGTCGGATAGCGGCCGAGGTTACGAGCAGTACTTC. Protein sequence: CAISESDSGRGYEQYF.

This clonotype was picked up a small number of times. The rearrangement uses TRBV20-1 and TRBJ2-1, with TRBD2 matching 8 bases. This CDR3 has 16 amino acids. CDR1 and CDR2 from the germline V gene are DFQATT and SNEGSKA (reference sequence). Trimming cost V 3 bases and J 4 bases; bases outside gene matches: 11. CDR3 sequence: CSARALTSDKYNEQFF. Here the CDR3 DNA reads TGCAGTGCTAGGGCCTTGACTAGCGATAAGTACAATGAGCAGTTCTTC.

This clonotype has ten or more counts. This sequence joins TRBV7-9 and TRBJ2-3; D is uncertain. The length of the CDR3 is 14 residues. Trimming removed 1 base at V and 3 bases at J, with 8 bases between. Germline CDR1 SEHNR, CDR2 FQNEAQ (reference sequence). The DNA for the CDR3 is TGTGCCAGCAGCTTAGAGGGATCTACAGATACGCAGTATTTT. Translated, it gives CASSLEGSTDTQYF.

This clonotype was seen only a few times. V and J are TRBV6-1 and TRBJ1-5; D gene unclear. The V gene lost 6 bases and the J gene lost 6 bases, with 12 bases spanning the gap. CDR1 and CDR2 (germline): MNHNS, SASEGT. This CDR3 has 13 residues. The CDR3 reads CASRAGMGQPQHF. The CDR3 DNA reads as TGTGCCAGCAGGGCGGGGATGGGTCAGCCCCAGCATTTT.

Note on this clonotype: Sequence at one end of the junction differs from germline and may be a read error. The genes are TRBV5-1 and TRBJ1-4, with a weak D call TRBD1 (6 bases). The CDR3 spans 15 residues. CDR1 is SGHRS, CDR2 YFSETQ, per germline. As DNA, the CDR3 is TGCACCAGCAGCTCTCAGGAGGCCAGGGGTGAAAAACTGTTTTTT. It yields the protein CTSSSQEARGEKLFF.

CDR3 sequence: CASSVRDISTGELFF. CDR3 bases: TGTGCCAGCAGCGTCAGGGACATTTCCACCGGGGAGCTGTTTTTT. The V gene is TRBV6-1, the J gene TRBJ2-2, with D maybe TRBD1 (6 bases). The V gene lost 6 bases and the J gene lost 4 bases, with 15 bases spanning the gap. This CDR3 has 15 residues. The germline gives CDR1 MNHNS, CDR2 SASEGT.

V is TRBV7-2 and J is TRBJ2-2; 9 bases are shared with TRBD2. Germline trimming cut 5 bases from V and 7 bases from J; bases unmatched to any gene: 5. The CDR3 spans 14 residues. Germline V gives CDR1 SGHTA, CDR2 FQGNSA. CDR3 sequence reads: CASSPSGTGGELFF. CDR3 nucleotides: TGTGCCAGCAGCCCTAGCGGGACGGGCGGGGAGCTGTTTTTT.

This chain links TRBV28 with TRBJ2-2, with no clear D. The germline V gene has CDR1 MDHEN and CDR2 SYDVKM. There are 15 residues in the CDR3. Trimming pared 1 base from V and 7 bases from J, leaving 13 bases between. In DNA form, the CDR3 reads TGTGCCAGCAGTTTATCGCCCCGTTCTAACGGGGAGCTGTTTTTT. Residues: CASSLSPRSNGELFF.

This chain joins TRBV15 and TRBJ1-1; TRBD1 agrees at 10 bases. This CDR3 spans 16 amino acids. Unmatched junction bases numbered 6, after V lost 1 base and J lost 4 bases. Germline CDR1 LNHNV, CDR2 YYDKDF (reference sequence). The CDR3 coding sequence is TGTGCCACCAGCAGAGTAGGGACAGGGGAGAGCACTGAAGCTTTCTTT. This codes for CATSRVGTGESTEAFF.

The rearrangement uses TRBV10-3 and TRBJ2-7; either TRBD1 or TRBD2 may fit D (5 bases each). The CDR3 extends over 13 amino acids. The germline CDR1 and CDR2 sequences are ENHRY and SYGVKD. V was clipped by 6 bases and J by 4 bases, with 13 bases between them. The CDR3 sequence: CAISPGREYEQYF. CDR3 coding DNA: TGTGCCATCAGCCCGGGACGAGAGTACGAGCAGTACTTC.